Included here is one T cell receptor beta chain sequence, with context. The record originates from a study of control samples from healthy donors and cancer patients. V trimming: 1 base; J trimming: 4 bases; junction bases outside the gene matches: 2. Germline CDR1 is SGHRS and CDR2 is YFSETQ. CDR3 size: 14 residues. Libraries were prepared by immunoSEQ multiplex PCR; TCRdb keeps only in-frame clonotypes and omits some of them. The sample holds some 160,000 clones, about nine tenths seen once. J is TRBJ2-7 and V is TRBV5-1; 10 nucleotides match TRBD2. The receptor was derived from a man between 25 and 39 years old in good health. The source material was blood. The CDR3 reads CASSLMTSGYEQYF. CDR3 DNA sequence: TGCGCCAGCAGCTTGATGACTAGCGGGTACGAGCAGTACTTC. The full variable domain, rest sourced from reference TRBV5-1 and TRBJ2-7, is KAGVTQTPRYLIKTRGQQVTLSCSPISGHRSVSWYQQTPGQGLQFLFEYFSETQRNKGNFPGRFSGRQFSNSRSEMNVSTLELGDSALYLCASSLMTSGYEQYFGPGTRLTVT.